The 21 T cell receptor beta chains presented below share a single source sample, sequenced in a study of shared clonotypes between healthy human individuals. Here immunoSEQ multiplex PCR was the method, and the copy in TCRdb shows in-frame clones only, minus some. The table lists under 2.5 million clones, 92% of them singletons. Sequenced sample: naive CD4+ T cells from PBMCs. Subset defined: CD45RA+ positively selected. Source of these receptors: a man aged 18 to 30 in good health. Some clones in this sample may be carry-over from other donors' samples.

This clone was seen once. The rearrangement uses TRBV6-6 and TRBJ2-1; tentatively, D is TRBD1 or TRBD2 (6 bases each). V lost 6 bases and J lost 0, with 15 bases in between. In germline, CDR1 is MNHNY, CDR2 SVGAGI (reference sequence). The CDR3 is 16 residues long. The CDR3 DNA reads TGTGCCAGCAGACCCGAGGGGGGCGTCTCCTACAATGAGCAGTTCTTC. This gives the protein CASRPEGGVSYNEQFF.

As regards this clone: Additional DNA sequences in this sample encode the identical CDR3. The chain is built from TRBV18 and TRBJ2-5, with 8 bases matching TRBD1. Germline trimming cut 6 bases from V and 4 bases from J; bases unmatched to any gene: 4. Germline CDR1 is KGHSH and CDR2 is LQKENI. This CDR3 has 13 amino acids. The CDR3 sequence: CASSLGQGETQYF. CDR3 DNA: TGTGCCAGCTCCCTCGGACAGGGAGAGACCCAGTACTTC. The whole variable domain, remainder taken from reference TRBV18 and TRBJ2-5, is NAGVMQNPRHLVRRRGQEARLRCSPMKGHSHVYWYRQLPEEGLKFMVYLQKENIIDESGMPKERFSAEFPKEGPSILRIQQVVRGDSAAYFCASSLGQGETQYFGPGTRLLVL.

This clone has just one count. Other DNA sequences in the same sample also yield this CDR3. The chain has TRBV20-1 and TRBJ1-2; D is unresolved. V was pared by 5 bases and J by 3 bases, with 7 bases between. CDR3 length: 11 amino acids. Germline values: CDR1 DFQATT, CDR2 SNEGSKA (reference sequence). DNA of the CDR3: TGCAGTGCTCAAAGGGACTATGGCTACACCTTC. It encodes CSAQRDYGYTF.

This chain joins TRBV19 and TRBJ1-5; D possibly corresponds to TRBD1 (5 bases). The ends were cut back, 1 base at V and 1 base at J, with 11 bases in the middle. This CDR3 comprises 16 residues. Looked up from germline, CDR1 is LNHDA and CDR2 is SQIVND (reference sequence). The CDR3 sequence: CASSIVRGMSNQPQHF. In DNA, the CDR3 is TGTGCCAGTAGTATAGTTAGGGGTATGAGCAATCAGCCCCAGCATTTT.

This clone was picked up one time. This chain joins TRBV2 and TRBJ1-1, with D uncertain. The CDR3 length is 14 residues. The germline gives CDR1 SNHLY, CDR2 FYNNEI. V lost 6 bases and J lost 1, with 12 bases in between. The CDR3 DNA sequence: TGTGCCAGCAGAACGATAAATGAGAACACTGAAGCTTTCTTT. Protein: CASRTINENTEAFF.

This chain uses TRBV7-9 with TRBJ2-1; TRBD2 matches at 7 bases. This CDR3 is built from 13 residues. With V trimmed by 3 bases and J by 6 bases, 2 bases remained unmatched. Germline values: CDR1 SEHNR, CDR2 FQNEAQ (reference sequence). The CDR3 loop reads CASSFWGGNEQFF. DNA for the CDR3: TGTGCCAGCAGCTTCTGGGGGGGCAATGAGCAGTTCTTC. The full variable domain, rest sourced from reference TRBV7-9 and TRBJ2-1, is DTGVSQNPRHKITKRGQNVTFRCDPISEHNRLYWYRQTLGQGPEFLTYFQNEAQLEKSRLLSDRFSAERPKGSFSTLEIQRTEQGDSAMYLCASSFWGGNEQFFGPGTRLTVL.

V usage is TRBV28 and J usage is TRBJ1-2; D uncertain. CDR1 is MDHEN and CDR2 is SYDVKM in the germline V gene. The V end lost 4 bases, the J end lost 3 bases, and 15 bases lay between the germline ends. This CDR3 has 15 amino acids. CDR3 nucleotide sequence: TGTGCCAGCAGTTCTAGGACGGTGACTTACTATGGCTACACCTTC. It specifies CASSSRTVTYYGYTF.

This clone has a single count. The chain carries TRBV5-1 and TRBJ2-1; 8 nucleotides match TRBD2. The germline V gene encodes CDR1 SGHRS and CDR2 YFSETQ. J gave up 10 bases and V 0 bases, and 9 bases lay outside the gene matches. The CDR3 consists of 15 residues. The DNA of the CDR3 is TGCGCCAGCAGCTTGGTGGGGACTAGGGGGTCGGAGCAGTTCTTC. Translation gives CASSLVGTRGSEQFF.

The J gene is TRBJ1-1, the V gene TRBV15, with TRBD1 matching over 8 bases. The CDR3 has 15 residues. Looked up from germline, CDR1 is LNHNV and CDR2 is YYDKDF (reference sequence). V dropped 0 bases and J dropped 5; count of bases not matched to a gene: 5. CDR3 nucleotides: TGTGCCACCAGCAGAGATTCAGGGGACAGGACTGAAGCTTTCTTT. Amino acid sequence: CATSRDSGDRTEAFF.

This chain connects TRBV7-2 to TRBJ2-7; 8 bases match TRBD1. Germline lookup yields CDR1 SGHTA and CDR2 FQGNSA. The junction had 8 bases not matched to a gene; V was cut back by 2 bases and J by 5 bases. The CDR3 is 15 amino acids. The DNA for the CDR3 is TGTGCCAGCAGCTTAAGTATGACAGGGGAGGACGAGCAGTACTTC. This sequence encodes CASSLSMTGEDEQYF.

This sequence joins TRBV29-1 and TRBJ2-3; the D gene is possibly TRBD2 (6 bases). CDR3 length: 14 residues. The V end lost 1 base, the J end lost 2 bases, and 10 bases lay between the germline ends. Germline V CDR1 and CDR2: SQVTM, ANQGSEA. The CDR3 reads CSVEGSGLTDTQYF. CDR3 nucleotide sequence: TGCAGCGTTGAAGGGTCGGGACTCACAGATACGCAGTATTTT.

The chain is built from TRBV18 and TRBJ2-1; TRBD2 matches at 10 bases. The V gene end was trimmed by 0 bases and the J gene end by 4 bases; junction bases not matched to a gene: 3. Germline CDR1 and CDR2: KGHSH and LQKENI. The CDR3 totals 16 residues. In DNA, the CDR3 is TGTGCCAGCTCACCACCGGAACTAGCGGGGTACAATGAGCAGTTCTTC. It translates to CASSPPELAGYNEQFF.

The V and J genes are TRBV19 and TRBJ1-5; TRBD1 agrees at 9 bases. CDR3 length equals 14 residues. Germline CDR1 reads LNHDA; CDR2 reads SQIVND (reference sequence). V was clipped by 6 bases and J by 5 bases; unmatched bases: 5. CDR3: CASRSGQGDQPQHF. CDR3 DNA sequence: TGTGCCAGTAGGTCGGGACAGGGCGATCAGCCCCAGCATTTT.

J is TRBJ2-2 and V is TRBV6-1; 7 bases line up with TRBD1. The CDR3 has 13 residues. Looked up from germline, CDR1 is MNHNS and CDR2 is SASEGT. The ends lost 10 bases at V and 4 bases at J; junction bases unmatched: 6. As DNA, the CDR3 is TGTGCCACTGCCGGGACAGCCACCGGGGAGCTGTTTTTT. Translating it yields CATAGTATGELFF.

The chain is built from TRBV5-1 and TRBJ2-5; D is undetermined. CDR1 is SGHRS and CDR2 is YFSETQ in the germline V gene. Trimming removed 2 bases at V and 1 base at J, with 9 bases between. The CDR3 is 14 amino acids. CDR3 sequence (DNA): TGCGCCAGCAGCTTCTGGTTTACCCAAGAGACCCAGTACTTC. Translated, it gives CASSFWFTQETQYF.

The CDR3 spells CASSTSGTYNEQFF. The CDR3, as DNA: TGCGCCAGCAGCACTAGCGGTACCTACAATGAGCAGTTCTTC. This chain connects TRBV5-1 to TRBJ2-1, with 8 bases that match TRBD2. The trim removed 4 bases at V and 2 bases at J, leaving 2 bases unmatched. The germline gives CDR1 SGHRS, CDR2 YFSETQ. The CDR3 sequence is 14 residues long.

The chain recombines TRBV7-3 with TRBJ2-1, with TRBD2 matching over 7 bases. The V and J ends lost 3 bases and 8 bases, in that order; junction bases with no gene match: 13. The CDR3 totals 16 residues. Germline loops: CDR1 SGHTA, CDR2 FQGTGA. CDR3 in amino acids: CASSFSRTSGKHEQFF. The CDR3 DNA sequence: TGTGCCAGCAGCTTCTCGAGGACTAGTGGGAAACATGAGCAGTTCTTC.

The rearrangement uses TRBV27 and TRBJ2-7; TRBD2 matches 10 bases. The length of the CDR3 is 14 residues. J gave up 6 bases and V 7 bases, and 9 bases lay outside the gene matches. The germline gives CDR1 MNHEY, CDR2 SMNVEV (reference sequence). The CDR3 DNA sequence: TGTGCCAGCAAGTGGGCTAGCGGGAGAAGCGAGCAGTACTTC. Residues: CASKWASGRSEQYF.

This chain connects TRBV28 to TRBJ1-2, with D possibly TRBD1 on 5 matching bases. CDR3 length equals 13 residues. Trimming removed 7 bases at V and 8 bases at J, with 17 bases between. The V gene's germline CDR1 is MDHEN and CDR2 SYDVKM. The chain's CDR3 is CASTAGQGKGYTF. In DNA form, the CDR3 reads TGTGCCAGCACCGCTGGCCAGGGTAAGGGCTACACCTTC.

This clone was detected once. The sample carries other DNA sequences with the same CDR3. The chain joins TRBV5-1 to TRBJ1-2; a weak D match, TRBD1 (6 bases). This CDR3 comprises 14 residues. V lost 2 bases to trimming and J lost 2 bases, with 10 bases between them. The germline V gene has CDR1 SGHRS and CDR2 YFSETQ. CDR3: CASSFTGTNYGYTF. CDR3 DNA: TGCGCCAGCAGCTTTACAGGGACCAACTATGGCTACACCTTC.

This clone was counted between two and nine times. The rearrangement joins TRBV4-1 to TRBJ1-5; the match to TRBD1 covers 8 bases. The germline CDR1 and CDR2 sequences are MGHRA and YSYEKL. The junction had 6 bases not matched to a gene; V was cut back by 2 bases and J by 3 bases. The CDR3 covers 16 residues. The CDR3 bases are TGCGCCAGCAGCCAACCCGGCAGGGGGCTCAATCAGCCCCAGCATTTT. This sequence encodes CASSQPGRGLNQPQHF.